These T cell receptor beta chains were read from a single sample in a study of blood T cell repertoires in COVID-19. The repertoire was sequenced with immunoSEQ multiplex PCR; TCRdb's copy has only in-frame clones and lacks some. The table lists more than 150,000 clones, approximately 80% of them singletons. Specimen: peripheral blood. The receptor source for this set is a human donor in a cohort sampled during active COVID-19. Both conserved end residues are part of each CDR3. Fields, in order: D gene, clone size, V gene, J gene, CDR3 DNA, CDR3 protein. The D gene is left open where the match is weak. Some rows mark clone size as missing; the rest say once, few, many or name a class of expanded clone.

d_gene: TRBD1; abundance: .; v_gene: TRBV15; j_gene: TRBJ2-1; CDR3nt: TGTGCCACCAGTCGGGACAGCCCGAGGGATGAGCAGTTCTTC; CDR3aa: CATSRDSPRDEQFF
d_gene: .; abundance: .; v_gene: TRBV7-8; j_gene: TRBJ2-2; CDR3nt: TGTGCCAGCAGCCGATGGGCCGGGGAGACCGGGGAGCTGTTTTTT; CDR3aa: CASSRWAGETGELFF
d_gene: TRBD1; abundance: .; v_gene: TRBV7-2; j_gene: TRBJ2-7; CDR3nt: TGTGCCAGCAGCTCCTGGACAGGACTCCTCGACGAGCAGTACTTC; CDR3aa: CASSSWTGLLDEQYF
d_gene: .; abundance: many; v_gene: TRBV25-1; j_gene: TRBJ2-1; CDR3nt: TGTGCCAGCAGTGAATGGGGGGTCCAGGGGGAAAGGCAGTTCTTC; CDR3aa: CASSEWGVQGERQFF
d_gene: .; abundance: .; v_gene: TRBV2; j_gene: TRBJ1-5; CDR3nt: TGTGCCAGCAGTGTTGACAGGATCCAGCCCCAGCATTTT; CDR3aa: CASSVDRIQPQHF
d_gene: .; abundance: once; v_gene: TRBV6-5; j_gene: TRBJ1-2; CDR3nt: TGTGCCAGCAGTTACTCCGGCAGGCGGGGAGGCTACACCTTC; CDR3aa: CASSYSGRRGGYTF
d_gene: .; abundance: once; v_gene: TRBV4-1; j_gene: TRBJ1-1; CDR3nt: TGCGCCAGCAGCCAAGGGGGGGGCAGACGAAACACTGAAGCTTTCTTT; CDR3aa: CASSQGGGRRNTEAFF
d_gene: TRBD1; abundance: once; v_gene: TRBV5-8; j_gene: TRBJ2-5; CDR3nt: TGTGCCAGCAGCTTGGGACAGGGGGCCCGAGAGACCCAGTACTTC; CDR3aa: CASSLGQGARETQYF
d_gene: TRBD2; abundance: few; v_gene: TRBV14; j_gene: TRBJ2-1; CDR3nt: TGTGCCAGCAGCCGCCTACCTAGCGGGAGCCCCTACAATGAGCAGTTCTTC; CDR3aa: CASSRLPSGSPYNEQFF
d_gene: TRBD1; abundance: .; v_gene: TRBV30; j_gene: TRBJ1-2; CDR3nt: TGTGCCTGGAGCTCGGACAGGGAGGTCTATGGCTACACCTTC; CDR3aa: CAWSSDREVYGYTF
d_gene: TRBD2; abundance: .; v_gene: TRBV5-4; j_gene: TRBJ2-5; CDR3nt: TGTGCCAGCAGCTTGGAATTAGCGGGGGGGCAAGAGACCCAGTACTTC; CDR3aa: CASSLELAGGQETQYF
d_gene: .; abundance: .; v_gene: TRBV12-3/TRBV12-4; j_gene: TRBJ2-7; CDR3nt: TGTGCCAGCAGTCGGGACATCTACGAGCAGTACTTC; CDR3aa: CASSRDIYEQYF
d_gene: .; abundance: .; v_gene: TRBV2; j_gene: TRBJ1-2; CDR3nt: TGTGCCAGCAGACGCGAATCAGGGGACTATGGCTACACCTTC; CDR3aa: CASRRESGDYGYTF
d_gene: .; abundance: .; v_gene: TRBV6-6; j_gene: TRBJ1-4; CDR3nt: TGTGCCAGCAGTCACCAGACCGACTACTTATGGGAAAAACTGTTTTTT; CDR3aa: CASSHQTDYLWEKLFF
d_gene: TRBD1; abundance: .; v_gene: TRBV4-1; j_gene: TRBJ2-2; CDR3nt: TGCGCCAGCAGCACCCGACAGGGCCCGAACACCGGGGAGCTGTTTTTT; CDR3aa: CASSTRQGPNTGELFF
d_gene: .; abundance: .; v_gene: TRBV5-4; j_gene: TRBJ1-2; CDR3nt: TGTGCCAGCAGCTTGATTCAGGAGGGCTATGGCTACACCTTC; CDR3aa: CASSLIQEGYGYTF
d_gene: .; abundance: few; v_gene: TRBV3-1/TRBV3-2; j_gene: TRBJ2-5; CDR3nt: TGTGCCAGCAGCCAAGATGCGGCAGACCAAGAGACCCAGTACTTC; CDR3aa: CASSQDAADQETQYF
d_gene: TRBD1; abundance: .; v_gene: TRBV3-1/TRBV3-2; j_gene: TRBJ1-1; CDR3nt: TGTGCCAGCAGCCAGGACAGGGGTCGCGTTGAAGCTTTCTTT; CDR3aa: CASSQDRGRVEAFF
d_gene: .; abundance: .; v_gene: TRBV5-8; j_gene: TRBJ2-7; CDR3nt: TGTGCCAGCAGCTGGCGGGGTCGAATCTACGAGCAGTACTTC; CDR3aa: CASSWRGRIYEQYF
d_gene: .; abundance: .; v_gene: TRBV19; j_gene: TRBJ1-6; CDR3nt: TGTGCCAGTAGTATAGGGAGTAATTCACCCCTCCACTTT; CDR3aa: CASSIGSNSPLHF
d_gene: .; abundance: .; v_gene: TRBV7-9; j_gene: TRBJ2-1; CDR3nt: TGTGCCAGCAGCTTGGGACTCTCCTACAATGAGCAGTTCTTC; CDR3aa: CASSLGLSYNEQFF
d_gene: .; abundance: .; v_gene: TRBV19; j_gene: TRBJ2-3; CDR3nt: TGTGCCAGTAGCTCCCTCGGGACTGGCACAGATACGCAGTATTTT; CDR3aa: CASSSLGTGTDTQYF
d_gene: TRBD1; abundance: once; v_gene: TRBV15; j_gene: TRBJ2-1; CDR3nt: TGTGCCACCAGCCGAACCGGGACAGGCATTGAGCAGTTCTTC; CDR3aa: CATSRTGTGIEQFF
d_gene: TRBD1; abundance: .; v_gene: TRBV5-1; j_gene: TRBJ2-7; CDR3nt: TGCGCCAGCAGCCAAGGGACAGCCTACGAGCAGTACTTC; CDR3aa: CASSQGTAYEQYF
d_gene: TRBD1; abundance: .; v_gene: TRBV7-6; j_gene: TRBJ2-5; CDR3nt: TGTGCCAGCAGCTTCCGGACAGGGTTAGAAGAGACCCAGTACTTC; CDR3aa: CASSFRTGLEETQYF
d_gene: .; abundance: .; v_gene: TRBV7-2; j_gene: TRBJ2-7; CDR3nt: TGTGCCAGCAGCTTAGGCCCGGGAGAGAAGAAGCAGTACTTC; CDR3aa: CASSLGPGEKKQYF
d_gene: .; abundance: .; v_gene: TRBV20-1; j_gene: TRBJ1-6; CDR3nt: TGCAGTGCTAGTCTTAGCACTTATAATTCACCCCTCCACTTT; CDR3aa: CSASLSTYNSPLHF
d_gene: TRBD1; abundance: .; v_gene: TRBV4-1; j_gene: TRBJ1-2; CDR3nt: TGCGTCAGCAGCCAAGAGAGGCAGGGGGCGGACTATGGCTACACCTTC; CDR3aa: CVSSQERQGADYGYTF
d_gene: TRBD2; abundance: .; v_gene: TRBV11-3; j_gene: TRBJ2-1; CDR3nt: TGTGCCAGCAGCTTAGAGTCTAGCGGGGGGGCCGGAGCCTACAATGAGCAGTTCTTC; CDR3aa: CASSLESSGGAGAYNEQFF
d_gene: .; abundance: .; v_gene: TRBV5-1; j_gene: TRBJ2-1; CDR3nt: TGCGCCAGCAGCGCGGGGACTGACAATGAGCAGTTCTTC; CDR3aa: CASSAGTDNEQFF
d_gene: .; abundance: .; v_gene: TRBV2; j_gene: TRBJ2-7; CDR3nt: TGTGCCAGCAGGTATACAGCGGCTCTTTCCTACGAGCAGTACTTC; CDR3aa: CASRYTAALSYEQYF
d_gene: .; abundance: .; v_gene: TRBV10-3; j_gene: TRBJ2-1; CDR3nt: TGTGCCATCAGTGAAGGCAGGGATAGCAACAATGAGCAGTTCTTC; CDR3aa: CAISEGRDSNNEQFF
d_gene: TRBD1; abundance: .; v_gene: TRBV12-3/TRBV12-4; j_gene: TRBJ1-2; CDR3nt: TGTGCCAGCAACACAGGGGTTTACTATGGCTACACCTTC; CDR3aa: CASNTGVYYGYTF
d_gene: .; abundance: few; v_gene: TRBV5-1; j_gene: TRBJ1-1; CDR3nt: TGCGCCAGCAGTCGTAGGGGGAGCACTGAAGCTTTCTTT; CDR3aa: CASSRRGSTEAFF
d_gene: .; abundance: .; v_gene: TRBV6-5; j_gene: TRBJ1-2; CDR3nt: TGTGCCAGCAGTCGAACCTTACAGGCTGATGGCTACACCTTC; CDR3aa: CASSRTLQADGYTF
d_gene: TRBD1; abundance: .; v_gene: TRBV10-3; j_gene: TRBJ1-2; CDR3nt: TGTGCCATCAGTGAAGCACCAACCGGGACAGGGGACTATGGCTACACCTTC; CDR3aa: CAISEAPTGTGDYGYTF
d_gene: TRBD1; abundance: .; v_gene: TRBV15; j_gene: TRBJ1-2; CDR3nt: TGTGCCACCAGCAGAGATCTAGCGACAGGGTACTATGGCTACACCTTC; CDR3aa: CATSRDLATGYYGYTF
d_gene: .; abundance: .; v_gene: TRBV3-1/TRBV3-2; j_gene: TRBJ2-7; CDR3nt: TGTGCCAGCAGCCATGCCGGGAAAAACGAGCAGTACTTC; CDR3aa: CASSHAGKNEQYF
d_gene: TRBD1; abundance: .; v_gene: TRBV18; j_gene: TRBJ1-2; CDR3nt: TGTGCCAGCTCAGACCAGGGGGGAAATGGCTACACCTTC; CDR3aa: CASSDQGGNGYTF
d_gene: TRBD1; abundance: .; v_gene: TRBV18; j_gene: TRBJ2-5; CDR3nt: TGTGCCAGCTCACCACCCGGGACAGGAAAACAAGAGACCCAGTACTTC; CDR3aa: CASSPPGTGKQETQYF
d_gene: .; abundance: .; v_gene: TRBV2; j_gene: TRBJ1-6; CDR3nt: TGTGCCAGCAGTGAAACTGATATCGATAATTCACCCCTCCACTTT; CDR3aa: CASSETDIDNSPLHF
d_gene: TRBD2; abundance: few; v_gene: TRBV18; j_gene: TRBJ2-1; CDR3nt: TGTGCCAGCTCACCACCGAGCGGGGATGAGCAGTTCTTC; CDR3aa: CASSPPSGDEQFF
d_gene: .; abundance: once; v_gene: TRBV5-1; j_gene: TRBJ1-2; CDR3nt: TGCGCCAGCAGCCAGCCCAACAGGGAGACCTATGGCTACACCTTC; CDR3aa: CASSQPNRETYGYTF
d_gene: TRBD1; abundance: .; v_gene: TRBV6-1; j_gene: TRBJ1-1; CDR3nt: TGTGCCAGCAGTGAAGTTACAGGGGACACTGAAGCTTTCTTT; CDR3aa: CASSEVTGDTEAFF
d_gene: .; abundance: .; v_gene: TRBV6-5; j_gene: TRBJ1-1; CDR3nt: TGTGCCAGCAGTTACGATCTGGGGGGCACTGAAGCTTTCTTT; CDR3aa: CASSYDLGGTEAFF
d_gene: TRBD1; abundance: .; v_gene: TRBV15; j_gene: TRBJ1-1; CDR3nt: TGTGCCACCAGCACGCCAGGGGGCTTCGGTGAAGCTTTCTTT; CDR3aa: CATSTPGGFGEAFF
d_gene: .; abundance: .; v_gene: TRBV29-1; j_gene: TRBJ1-2; CDR3nt: TGCAGCGTTGAATTTGGGCTTGGCTACACCTTC; CDR3aa: CSVEFGLGYTF
d_gene: .; abundance: once; v_gene: TRBV10-2; j_gene: TRBJ1-1; CDR3nt: TGCGCCAGCAGTTCGCCCCGCTCGGGGGAAACTGAAGCTTTCTTT; CDR3aa: CASSSPRSGETEAFF
d_gene: TRBD1; abundance: .; v_gene: TRBV5-1; j_gene: TRBJ2-7; CDR3nt: TGCGCCAGCAGCTTAGGGACAGTTTCCTACGAGCAGTACTTC; CDR3aa: CASSLGTVSYEQYF
d_gene: .; abundance: .; v_gene: TRBV7-3; j_gene: TRBJ2-3; CDR3nt: TGTGCCAGCAGCTTAGCCCCTACCTCCGGACTATGGGGCACAGATACGCAGTATTTT; CDR3aa: CASSLAPTSGLWGTDTQYF
d_gene: TRBD1; abundance: .; v_gene: TRBV6-5; j_gene: TRBJ1-1; CDR3nt: TGTGCCAGCAGTTTCAGACAGGGGCGGGCTGAAGCTTTCTTT; CDR3aa: CASSFRQGRAEAFF
d_gene: TRBD1; abundance: .; v_gene: TRBV2; j_gene: TRBJ1-1; CDR3nt: TGTGCCAGTAGTATGAGGGTTACAGGGGACACTGAAGCTTTCTTT; CDR3aa: CASSMRVTGDTEAFF
d_gene: TRBD2; abundance: .; v_gene: TRBV9; j_gene: TRBJ2-3; CDR3nt: TGTGCCAGCAGCGCGGTAGCGGGGGGGCCGAAAGATACGCAGTATTTT; CDR3aa: CASSAVAGGPKDTQYF
d_gene: .; abundance: .; v_gene: TRBV29-1; j_gene: TRBJ1-1; CDR3nt: TGCAGCGTTGAAGATCTCGGGGTGAGCACTGAAGCTTTCTTT; CDR3aa: CSVEDLGVSTEAFF
d_gene: TRBD1; abundance: .; v_gene: TRBV4-1; j_gene: TRBJ2-7; CDR3nt: TGCGCCAGCAGCCAAGAAGGAGCCGACAGGGACTACGAGCAGTACTTC; CDR3aa: CASSQEGADRDYEQYF
d_gene: .; abundance: once; v_gene: TRBV10-2; j_gene: TRBJ1-4; CDR3nt: TGCGCCAGCAGTGAGTCTGAACAGGGCCAGAGTGAGGAACTGTTTTTT; CDR3aa: CASSESEQGQSEELFF
d_gene: TRBD1; abundance: .; v_gene: TRBV5-1; j_gene: TRBJ1-2; CDR3nt: TGCGCCAGCAGCACCGGGACAGGGGGCGAGGGCTACACCTTC; CDR3aa: CASSTGTGGEGYTF
d_gene: .; abundance: .; v_gene: TRBV20-1; j_gene: TRBJ2-1; CDR3nt: TGCAGCCCAGGGGCTAGCGGGTTCTTC; CDR3aa: CSPGASGFF
d_gene: .; abundance: .; v_gene: TRBV5-4; j_gene: TRBJ2-5; CDR3nt: TGTGCCAGCAGCTTTCGTGACTTCCAAGAGACCCAGTACTTC; CDR3aa: CASSFRDFQETQYF